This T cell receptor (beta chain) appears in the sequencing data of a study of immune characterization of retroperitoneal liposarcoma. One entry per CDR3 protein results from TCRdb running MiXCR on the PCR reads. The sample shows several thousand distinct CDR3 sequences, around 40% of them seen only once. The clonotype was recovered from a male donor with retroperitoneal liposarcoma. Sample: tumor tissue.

CDR3 residues: CASISGSMNEQFF. The CDR3 DNA reads TGCGCCAGCATCAGCGGGAGTATGAATGAGCAGTTCTTC. The V gene is TRBV10-2, the J gene TRBJ2-1; 8 nucleotides match TRBD2. The germline CDR1 and CDR2 sequences are WSHSY and SAAADI. The V gene end was trimmed by 7 bases and the J gene end by 7 bases; junction bases not matched to a gene: 6. This CDR3 has 13 residues.